This TCR beta chain was profiled in a study of beta chain features in type 1 diabetes. As for the study in general: Similarity in age, gender and cell yields was seen between patients and healthy donors.

The study reverse transcribed the entire isolated RNA, so it sequenced expressed TCRB transcripts. About 3.9 million reads on average were seen across naive, central memory and regulatory T cell samples. Measured with immunoSEQ multiplex PCR; TCRdb has only the in-frame clones, and not every one. The sample includes approximately 160,000 clones, over 7.5% of them seen just once. CDR1 is SGHVS and CDR2 is FQNEAQ in the germline V gene. This CDR3 comprises 16 residues. Losses at the gene ends were 5 bases for V and 2 bases for J; bases not matched to a gene: 8. Sequencing was done on a sample of central memory CD4+ T cells from blood. The chain carries TRBV7-8 and TRBJ2-1, with 8 nucleotides matching TRBD1. The sequence came from a young man in good health. The CDR3 protein is CASSQQTGVTYNEQFF. In DNA form, the CDR3 reads TGTGCCAGCAGCCAACAGACAGGGGTTACCTACAATGAGCAGTTCTTC.